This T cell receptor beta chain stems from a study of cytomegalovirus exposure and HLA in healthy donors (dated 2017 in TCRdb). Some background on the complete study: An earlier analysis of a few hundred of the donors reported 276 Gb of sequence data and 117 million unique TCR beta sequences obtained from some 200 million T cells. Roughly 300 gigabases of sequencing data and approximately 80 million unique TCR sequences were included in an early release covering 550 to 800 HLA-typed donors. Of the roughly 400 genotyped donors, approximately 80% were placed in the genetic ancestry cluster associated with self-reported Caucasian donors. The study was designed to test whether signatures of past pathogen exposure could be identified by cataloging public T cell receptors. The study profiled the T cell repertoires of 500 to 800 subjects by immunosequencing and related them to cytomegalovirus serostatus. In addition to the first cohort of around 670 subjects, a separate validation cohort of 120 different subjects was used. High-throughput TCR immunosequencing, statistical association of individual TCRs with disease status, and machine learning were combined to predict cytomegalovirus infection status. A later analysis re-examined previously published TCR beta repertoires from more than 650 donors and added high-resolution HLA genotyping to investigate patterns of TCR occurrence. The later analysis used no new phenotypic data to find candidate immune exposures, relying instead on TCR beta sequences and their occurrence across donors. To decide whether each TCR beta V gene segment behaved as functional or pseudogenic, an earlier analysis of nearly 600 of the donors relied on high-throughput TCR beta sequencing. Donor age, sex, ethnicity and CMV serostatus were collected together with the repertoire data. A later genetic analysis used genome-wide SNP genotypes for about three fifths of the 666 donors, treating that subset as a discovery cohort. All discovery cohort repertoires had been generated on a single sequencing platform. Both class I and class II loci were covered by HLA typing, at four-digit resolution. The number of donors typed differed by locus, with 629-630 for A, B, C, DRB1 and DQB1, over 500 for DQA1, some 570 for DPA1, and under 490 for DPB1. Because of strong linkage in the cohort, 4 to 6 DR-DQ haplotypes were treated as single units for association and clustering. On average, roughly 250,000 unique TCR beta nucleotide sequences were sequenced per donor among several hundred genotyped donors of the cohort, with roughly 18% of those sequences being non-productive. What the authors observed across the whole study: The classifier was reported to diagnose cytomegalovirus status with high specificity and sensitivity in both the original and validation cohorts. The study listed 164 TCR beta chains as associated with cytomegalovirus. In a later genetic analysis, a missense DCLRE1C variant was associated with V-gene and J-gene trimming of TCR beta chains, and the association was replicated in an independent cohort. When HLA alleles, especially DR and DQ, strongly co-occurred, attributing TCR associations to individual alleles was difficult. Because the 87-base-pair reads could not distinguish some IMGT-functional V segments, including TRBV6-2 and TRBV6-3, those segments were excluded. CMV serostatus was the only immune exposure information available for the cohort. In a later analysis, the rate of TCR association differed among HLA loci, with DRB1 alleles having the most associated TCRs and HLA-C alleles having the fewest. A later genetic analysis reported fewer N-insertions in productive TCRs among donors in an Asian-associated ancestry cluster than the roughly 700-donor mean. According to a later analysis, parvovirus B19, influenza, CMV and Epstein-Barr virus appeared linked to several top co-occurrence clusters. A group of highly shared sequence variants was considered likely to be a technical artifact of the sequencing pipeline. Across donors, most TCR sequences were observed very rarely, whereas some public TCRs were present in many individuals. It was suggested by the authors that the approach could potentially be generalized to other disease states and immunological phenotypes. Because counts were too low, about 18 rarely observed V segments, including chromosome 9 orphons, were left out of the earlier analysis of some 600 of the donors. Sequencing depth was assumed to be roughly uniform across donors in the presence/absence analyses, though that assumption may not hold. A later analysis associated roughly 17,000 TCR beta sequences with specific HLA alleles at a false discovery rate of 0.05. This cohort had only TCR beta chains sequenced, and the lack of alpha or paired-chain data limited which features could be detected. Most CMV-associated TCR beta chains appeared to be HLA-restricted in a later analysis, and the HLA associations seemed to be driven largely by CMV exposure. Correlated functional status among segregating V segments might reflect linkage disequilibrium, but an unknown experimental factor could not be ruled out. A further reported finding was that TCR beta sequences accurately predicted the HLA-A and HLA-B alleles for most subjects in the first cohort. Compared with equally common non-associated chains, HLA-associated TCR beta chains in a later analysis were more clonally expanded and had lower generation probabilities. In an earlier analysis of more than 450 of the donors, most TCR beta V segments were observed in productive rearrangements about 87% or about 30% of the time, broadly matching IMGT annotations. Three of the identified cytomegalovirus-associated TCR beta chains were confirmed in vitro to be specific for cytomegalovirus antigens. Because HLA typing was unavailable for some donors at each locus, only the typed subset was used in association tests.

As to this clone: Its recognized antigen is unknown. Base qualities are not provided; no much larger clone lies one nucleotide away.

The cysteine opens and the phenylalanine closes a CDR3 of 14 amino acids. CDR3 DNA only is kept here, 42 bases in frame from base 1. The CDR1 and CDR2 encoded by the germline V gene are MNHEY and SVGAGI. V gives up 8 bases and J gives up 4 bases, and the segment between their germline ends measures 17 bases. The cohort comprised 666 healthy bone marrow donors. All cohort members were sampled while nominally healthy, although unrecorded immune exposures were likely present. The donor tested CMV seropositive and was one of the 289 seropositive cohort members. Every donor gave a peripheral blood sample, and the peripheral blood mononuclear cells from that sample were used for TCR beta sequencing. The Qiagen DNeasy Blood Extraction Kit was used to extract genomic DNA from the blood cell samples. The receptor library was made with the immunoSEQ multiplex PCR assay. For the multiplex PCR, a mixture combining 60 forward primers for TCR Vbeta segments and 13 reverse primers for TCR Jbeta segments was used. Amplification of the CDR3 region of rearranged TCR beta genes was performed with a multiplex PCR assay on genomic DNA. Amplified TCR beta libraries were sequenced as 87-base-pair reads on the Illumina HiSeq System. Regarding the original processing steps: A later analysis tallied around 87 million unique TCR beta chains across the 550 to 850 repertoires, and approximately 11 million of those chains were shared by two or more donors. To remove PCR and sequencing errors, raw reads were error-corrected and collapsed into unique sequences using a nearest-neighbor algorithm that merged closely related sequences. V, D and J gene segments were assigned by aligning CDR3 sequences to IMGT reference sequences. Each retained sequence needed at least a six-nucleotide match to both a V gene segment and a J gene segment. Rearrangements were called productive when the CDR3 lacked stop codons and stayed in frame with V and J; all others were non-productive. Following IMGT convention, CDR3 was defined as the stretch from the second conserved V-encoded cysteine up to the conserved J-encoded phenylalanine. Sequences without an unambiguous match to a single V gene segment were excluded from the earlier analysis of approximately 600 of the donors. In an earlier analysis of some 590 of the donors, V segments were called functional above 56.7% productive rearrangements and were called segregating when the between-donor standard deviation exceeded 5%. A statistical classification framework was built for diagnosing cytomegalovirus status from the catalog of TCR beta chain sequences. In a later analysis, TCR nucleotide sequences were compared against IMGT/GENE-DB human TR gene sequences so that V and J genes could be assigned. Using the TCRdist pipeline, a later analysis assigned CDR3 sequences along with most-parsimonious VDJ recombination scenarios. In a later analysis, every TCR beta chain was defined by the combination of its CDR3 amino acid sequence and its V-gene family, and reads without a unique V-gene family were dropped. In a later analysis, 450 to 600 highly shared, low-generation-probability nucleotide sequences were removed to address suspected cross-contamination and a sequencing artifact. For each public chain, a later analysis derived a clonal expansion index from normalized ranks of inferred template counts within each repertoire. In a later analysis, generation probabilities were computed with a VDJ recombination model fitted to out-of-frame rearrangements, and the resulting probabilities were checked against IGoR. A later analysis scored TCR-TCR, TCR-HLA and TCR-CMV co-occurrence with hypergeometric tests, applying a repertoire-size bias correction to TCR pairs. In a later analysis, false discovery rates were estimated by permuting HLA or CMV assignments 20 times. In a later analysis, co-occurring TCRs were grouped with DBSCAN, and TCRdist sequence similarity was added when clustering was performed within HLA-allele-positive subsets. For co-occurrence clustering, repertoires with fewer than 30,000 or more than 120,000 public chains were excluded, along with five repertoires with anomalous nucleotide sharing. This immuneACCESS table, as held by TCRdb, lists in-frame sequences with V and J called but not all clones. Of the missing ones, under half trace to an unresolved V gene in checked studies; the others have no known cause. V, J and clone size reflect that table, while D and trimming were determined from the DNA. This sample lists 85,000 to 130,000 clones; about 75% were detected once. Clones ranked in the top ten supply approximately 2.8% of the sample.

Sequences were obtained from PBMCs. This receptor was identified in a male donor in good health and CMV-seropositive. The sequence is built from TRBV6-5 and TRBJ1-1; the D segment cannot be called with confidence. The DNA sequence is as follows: TGTGCCAGCCGACCTATTGCCGGGGTCACTGAAGCTTTCTTT. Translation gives CASRPIAGVTEAFF.